Reported below is one TCR beta chain. It lacks a known antigen. No per-base quality is available; no much larger clone lies one base away. Library preparation was by the immunoSEQ multiplex PCR assay. The multiplex PCR relied on a mix of 60 forward primers for TCR Vbeta segments and 13 reverse primers for TCR Jbeta segments. A multiplex PCR assay on genomic DNA amplified the CDR3 region of rearranged TCR beta genes. The amplified TCR beta libraries were sequenced on the Illumina HiSeq System as 87-base-pair reads. The published analysis was carried out like this. Across the 600 to 700 repertoires, a later analysis counted 78 million or so unique TCR beta chains, some 11 million of which were shared by at least two donors. To remove PCR and sequencing errors, raw reads were error-corrected and collapsed into unique sequences using a nearest-neighbor algorithm that merged closely related sequences. CDR3 sequences were aligned to IMGT reference sequences to assign V, D and J gene segments. For a sequence to be retained, a match of at least six nucleotides was required to both a V gene segment and a J gene segment. Rearrangements were called productive when the CDR3 lacked stop codons and stayed in frame with V and J; all others were non-productive. Following IMGT convention, CDR3 was defined as the stretch from the second conserved V-encoded cysteine to the conserved J-encoded phenylalanine. The earlier analysis of about 620 of the donors excluded sequences that lacked an unambiguous match to a single V gene segment. An earlier analysis of a few hundred of the donors classified V segments as functional when productive rearrangements were above 56.7% and as segregating when the standard deviation between donors was above 5%. To diagnose cytomegalovirus status from the catalog of TCR beta chain sequences, a statistical classification framework was built. In a later analysis, V and J genes were assigned by comparing TCR nucleotide sequences against IMGT/GENE-DB human TR gene sequences. In a later analysis, CDR3 sequences and most-parsimonious VDJ recombination scenarios were assigned using the TCRdist pipeline. In a later analysis, each TCR beta chain was defined by its CDR3 amino acid sequence together with its V-gene family, and reads without a unique V-gene family were excluded. A later analysis removed several hundred highly shared, low-generation-probability nucleotide sequences to deal with suspected cross-contamination and a sequencing artifact. A later analysis calculated a clonal expansion index for each public chain from normalized within-repertoire ranks of inferred template counts. Generation probabilities in a later analysis came from a VDJ recombination model fitted to out-of-frame rearrangements, and those results were checked against IGoR. Hypergeometric tests were used in a later analysis to score TCR-TCR, TCR-HLA and TCR-CMV co-occurrence, with a repertoire-size bias correction applied to the TCR pairs. A later analysis estimated false discovery rates by permuting HLA or CMV assignments 20 times. A later analysis grouped co-occurring TCRs with DBSCAN, adding TCRdist sequence similarity when clustering within HLA-allele-positive subsets. For co-occurrence clustering, repertoires with fewer than 30,000 or more than 120,000 public chains were excluded, along with a handful of repertoires with anomalous nucleotide sharing. As stored in TCRdb, this immuneACCESS dataset retains in-frame rearrangements with V and J assigned. A fraction of the clones does not appear; measured against another copy, unresolved V genes explain less than half of the discrepancy, and the remainder lacks a known reason. The D gene and trimming were derived from the DNA, and the V and J assignments and clone size from that table. The sample has around 91,000 clones on record, roughly 78% of them singletons. The ten top clones hold around 2.5% of the sample.

Counted from cysteine to phenylalanine, this CDR3 has 14 amino acids. Only the CDR3 portion is preserved as DNA: 42 bases, with reading frame beginning at the first base. Looking up the germline V gene yields CDR1 MDHEN and CDR2 SYDVKM. V and J are trimmed by 6 bases and 1 base, and the gene matches miss 6 bases of the junction. The data derive from a study of cytomegalovirus exposure and HLA in healthy donors (dated by TCRdb to 2016 to 2017). As for the study more broadly: In an earlier analysis of around 540 of the donors, about 270 Gb of sequence data and some 120 million unique TCR beta sequences from about 179 million T cells were reported. An early release covering 550 to 700 HLA-typed donors comprised around 300 gigabases of sequencing data and roughly 86 million unique TCR sequences. Of the roughly 390 genotyped donors, 65% to 90% fell in the genetic ancestry cluster associated with self-reported Caucasian donors. The aim of the study was to test whether cataloging public T cell receptors could identify signatures of past pathogen exposure. The study used immunosequencing to profile the T cell repertoires of approximately 650 subjects and linked those repertoires to cytomegalovirus serostatus. A separate validation cohort of some 130 different subjects was used in addition to the approximately 610-subject first cohort. The study combined high-throughput TCR immunosequencing, statistical association of individual TCRs with disease status, and machine learning to predict cytomegalovirus infection status. To study patterns of TCR occurrence, a later analysis re-analyzed previously published TCR beta repertoires from around 660 donors and added high-resolution HLA genotyping. The later analysis used no new phenotypic data to find candidate immune exposures, relying instead on TCR beta sequences and their occurrence across donors. An earlier analysis of around 580 of the donors used high-throughput TCR beta sequencing to judge whether each TCR beta V gene segment behaved as functional or pseudogenic. Alongside the repertoire data, information on donor age, sex, ethnicity and CMV serostatus was compiled. In a later genetic analysis, genome-wide SNP genotypes for about 55% of the roughly 700 donors were used, and that subset was treated as a discovery cohort. Every repertoire in the discovery cohort had been generated on one and the same sequencing platform. HLA typing included class I and class II loci at four-digit resolution. The number of typed donors differed by locus: about 620-640 for A, B, C, DRB1 and DQB1; 522 for DQA1; roughly 600 for DPA1; and 450 to 480 for DPB1. Roughly five DR-DQ haplotypes were handled as single units for association and clustering because linkage in the cohort was strong. Across 398 genotyped donors of the cohort, an average of about 240,000 unique TCR beta nucleotide sequences per donor were sequenced, and approximately 19% of those sequences were non-productive. The research as a whole found: Compared with equally common non-associated chains, HLA-associated TCR beta chains in a later analysis were more clonally expanded and had lower generation probabilities. In the study, 150 to 200 TCR beta chains were listed as associated with cytomegalovirus. Roughly uniform sequencing depth across donors was assumed in presence/absence analyses, although this assumption may not hold. A later genetic analysis reported fewer N-insertions in productive TCRs among donors in an Asian-associated ancestry cluster than the roughly 620-donor mean. HLA typing was unavailable for some donors at each locus, so association tests used only the typed subset. According to a later analysis, TCR association rates differed among HLA loci, with DRB1 alleles showing the most associated TCRs and HLA-C alleles showing the fewest. The earlier analysis of nearly 600 of the donors excluded 15 to 20 rarely observed V segments, including chromosome 9 orphons, because counts were too low. Some IMGT-functional V segments, including TRBV6-2 and TRBV6-3, could not be distinguished by the 87-base-pair reads and were therefore excluded. A later analysis found that most CMV-associated TCR beta chains appeared HLA-restricted, with HLA associations seemingly driven largely by CMV exposure. A later analysis associated 16,951 TCR beta sequences with specific HLA alleles at a false discovery rate of 0.05. While some public TCRs were present in many individuals, most TCR sequences turned up only very rarely across donors. The only immune exposure information available for the cohort was CMV serostatus. Linkage disequilibrium might explain the correlated functional status among segregating V segments, but an unknown experimental factor could not be ruled out. An association between a missense DCLRE1C variant and V-gene and J-gene trimming of TCR beta chains was found in a later genetic analysis and replicated in an independent cohort. The sequencing pipeline was judged likely to have produced a cluster of highly shared sequence variants as a technical artifact. According to a later analysis, parvovirus B19, influenza, CMV and Epstein-Barr virus appeared linked to several top co-occurrence clusters. In an earlier analysis of 587 of the donors, most TCR beta V segments appeared in productive rearrangements about 87% or about 30% of the time, broadly matching IMGT annotations. Only TCR beta chains were sequenced in this cohort, and the absence of alpha or paired-chain data limited detectable features. Assigning TCR associations to individual alleles was difficult when HLA alleles, especially DR and DQ, strongly co-occurred. A few of the identified cytomegalovirus-associated TCR beta chains were confirmed in vitro to be specific for cytomegalovirus antigens. A further reported finding was that TCR beta sequences accurately predicted the HLA-A and HLA-B alleles for most subjects in the first cohort. It was suggested by the authors that the approach could potentially be generalized to other disease states and immunological phenotypes. In both the original and validation cohorts, the classifier was reported to diagnose cytomegalovirus status with high specificity and sensitivity.

The cohort consisted of 600 to 750 healthy bone marrow donors. At the time of sampling, all cohort members were nominally healthy, though unrecorded immune exposures were likely present. The donor was CMV seropositive and was included in the group of some 290 seropositive cohort members. Each donor provided a peripheral blood sample, and peripheral blood mononuclear cells were used for TCR beta sequencing. The Qiagen DNeasy Blood Extraction Kit was used to extract genomic DNA from the blood cell samples. The receptor comes from a male donor in good health and CMV-seropositive. This chain joins TRBV28 to TRBJ2-7, with 7 bases matching TRBD1. The sequencing input was PBMCs. The CDR3: CASSVGGLSYEQYF. The nucleotide sequence is TGTGCCAGCAGCGTAGGGGGCTTATCCTACGAGCAGTACTTC.